This TCR beta chain stems from a study of blood T cells in healthy people across ages. The sample, roughly 9.1 milliliters of peripheral blood, was drawn from each donor. As regards this clonotype: Its antigen is still unknown.

Study-level points and caveats: There was no known CMV status for donors, so expanded clonotype changes were possibly confounded.

Through a sample-barcoded 5' primer and a J-beta primer mix, a second PCR was run for about 6 to 11 cycles. Via MiXCR, TCRdb re-called the 5' RACE reads, giving one row per CDR3 protein. The sample consists of about 1.4 million distinct CDR3 sequences, roughly 64% of them appearing once. The receptor was isolated from a man younger than 35 in good health. Input material: blood.

The CDR3 region is CASRTTTPEAFF. The CDR3, as DNA: TGTGCCAGCAGAACCACGACCCCAGAAGCTTTCTTT. The J gene is TRBJ1-1, the V gene TRBV12-3 or TRBV12-4; D not certain. V was clipped by 6 bases and J by 8 bases, with 13 bases between them. The CDR3 runs 12 residues.